A selection of T cell receptor beta chains follows, all from one sample in a study of blood T cell repertoires in COVID-19. Sequencing was performed with immunoSEQ multiplex PCR; in TCRdb, only in-frame clones are kept and a portion is missing. The sample contains about 84,000 clones, 83% of which appear only once. The specimen was peripheral blood. Source of these receptors: a woman aged 80 or older with acute or convalescent COVID-19. The CDR3 runs from the conserved cysteine through the conserved F or W. Each record gives: clone size, CDR3 length, D gene, J gene, V gene, CDR3 DNA, CDR3 protein. D genes are given only for firm matches. Clone size is not always given. Where it is, it says once, few, many or a class for expanded clones.

once 14 NA TRBJ2-5 TRBV28 TGTGCCAGCAGTTTAAGCCAAGGAGGAGAGACCCAGTACTTC CASSLSQGGETQYF
NA 15 TRBD1 TRBJ1-2 TRBV30 TGTGCCTGGAGTGTTGGACAGGGGGTGAACTATGGCTACACCTTC CAWSVGQGVNYGYTF
NA 13 NA TRBJ1-1 TRBV5-6 TGTGCCAGCAGCTTGAGCCTGAACACTGAAGCTTTCTTT CASSLSLNTEAFF
NA 14 NA TRBJ2-3 TRBV5-1 TGCGCCAGCAGCTTGGGACTAGTCACAGATACGCAGTATTTT CASSLGLVTDTQYF
few 13 TRBD1 TRBJ1-5 TRBV27 TGTGCCAGCAGTTTGACAGGGAATCAGCCCCAGCATTTT CASSLTGNQPQHF
NA 13 TRBD1 TRBJ1-1 TRBV6-5 TGTGCCAGCAATCTCAACAGGGGGTCTGAAGCTTTCTTT CASNLNRGSEAFF
NA 12 TRBD1 TRBJ1-2 TRBV7-9 TGTGCCAGCAGCCCCGTACAGGGGCCCTACACCTTC CASSPVQGPYTF
NA 16 NA TRBJ1-1 TRBV6-2/TRBV6-3 TGTGCCAGCAGTTACTCCCCTCAGCAGGGAGGTACTGAAGCTTTCTTT CASSYSPQQGGTEAFF
few 14 TRBD1 TRBJ2-7 TRBV7-9 TGTGCCAGCAGCTACGGGGGACAGGGGAACGAGCAGTACTTC CASSYGGQGNEQYF
NA 15 NA TRBJ2-7 TRBV5-1 TGCGCCAGCAGCTTGGATCCCGGAGGGTCCTACGAGCAGTACTTC CASSLDPGGSYEQYF
NA 13 TRBD1 TRBJ1-5 TRBV6-2/TRBV6-3 TGTGCCAGCAGTGACAGGGTGAATCAGCCCCAGCATTTT CASSDRVNQPQHF
NA 14 NA TRBJ1-1 TRBV5-1 TGCGCCAGCAGCTTGGGGGACTTGAACACTGAAGCTTTCTTT CASSLGDLNTEAFF
NA 14 NA TRBJ2-2 TRBV7-9 TGTGCCAGCAGCTTAGCAGGGGGTACCGGGGAGCTGTTTTTT CASSLAGGTGELFF
NA 16 TRBD2 TRBJ2-1 TRBV6-5 TGTGCCAGCAGTTATTCCGGACTAGCGGGGGAGCTTGAGCAGTTCTTC CASSYSGLAGELEQFF
NA 15 TRBD2 TRBJ2-7 TRBV5-4 TGTGCCAGCAGCAGGGCCGGGACGGGGGGGGACGAGCAGTACTTC CASSRAGTGGDEQYF
few 13 NA TRBJ2-6 TRBV12-5 TGTGCTAGTGCCTCCTCTGGGGCCAACGTCCTGACTTTC CASASSGANVLTF
NA 14 NA TRBJ2-5 TRBV3-1/TRBV3-2 TGTGCCAGCAGAGACGGGACTCCCTTTGAGACCCAGTACTTC CASRDGTPFETQYF
NA 14 NA TRBJ2-5 TRBV5-1 TGCGCCAGCAGCTTGGGGCCCGGGCAAGAGACCCAGTACTTC CASSLGPGQETQYF
few 15 TRBD1 TRBJ2-7 TRBV3-1/TRBV3-2 TGTGCCAGCAGCCCGGGGACAGGGGTCGTCCACGAGCAGTACTTC CASSPGTGVVHEQYF
NA 14 NA TRBJ2-1 TRBV2 TGTGCCAGCAGTTTACTAGATTCCTACAATGAGCAGTTCTTC CASSLLDSYNEQFF
NA 16 TRBD1 TRBJ2-2 TRBV6-6 TGTGCCAGCAGCCGGACAGGGGGCACCAACACCGGGGAGCTGTTTTTT CASSRTGGTNTGELFF
NA 13 NA TRBJ2-1 TRBV5-4 TGTGCCAGCAGCTCTGACAGAAACAATGAGCAGTTCTTC CASSSDRNNEQFF
NA 13 NA TRBJ2-5 TRBV28 TGTGCCAGCAGTCAAGCCAAGGGAGGGACCCAGTACTTC CASSQAKGGTQYF
NA 14 TRBD1 TRBJ1-4 TRBV20-1 TGCAGTGCCAGTCTACAGGGGATTAATGAAAAACTGTTTTTT CSASLQGINEKLFF